The 28 T cell receptor beta chains given below trace back to one sample, sequenced in a study of blood T cell repertoires in COVID-19. The repertoire was sequenced with immunoSEQ multiplex PCR; TCRdb's copy has only in-frame clones and lacks some. The table records approximately 250,000 clones, approximately 85% of them present only once. The sample was peripheral blood. These receptors all stem from a man aged 45 to 65 with COVID-19, enrolled during active disease.

J is TRBJ2-5 and V is TRBV5-1; D might be TRBD1 (6 bases). The CDR3 has 16 amino acids. V lost 0 bases and J 1 base, leaving 13 bases between the germline ends. Looked up from germline, CDR1 is SGHRS and CDR2 is YFSETQ. CDR3 protein: CASSLGGIGGQETQYF. The CDR3 region has the DNA TGCGCCAGCAGCTTGGGGGGTATAGGGGGCCAAGAGACCCAGTACTTC. Based on the CDR3 plus reference TRBV5-1 and TRBJ2-5, the full variable domain is KAGVTQTPRYLIKTRGQQVTLSCSPISGHRSVSWYQQTPGQGLQFLFEYFSETQRNKGNFPGRFSGRQFSNSRSEMNVSTLELGDSALYLCASSLGGIGGQETQYFGPGTRLLVL.

There are a few counts of this clone. V and J are TRBV18 and TRBJ2-7; 7 nucleotides agree with TRBD1. The CDR3 is 13 residues long. Losses at the gene ends were 6 bases for V and 3 bases for J; bases not matched to a gene: 5. Germline values: CDR1 KGHSH, CDR2 LQKENI. CDR3 residues: CASSSGTDYEQYF. CDR3 sequence (DNA): TGTGCCAGCTCGTCCGGGACAGACTACGAGCAGTACTTC.

This chain connects TRBV27 to TRBJ1-1, with 7 bases fitting TRBD1. The V segment lost 5 bases and the J segment 5 bases; nucleotides outside the gene matches: 8. Germline CDR1 reads MNHEY; CDR2 reads SMNVEV (reference sequence). CDR3 length: 14 residues. The CDR3 nucleotides are TGTGCCAGCAGTCAGGGACAGTGGGAGACTGAAGCTTTCTTT. Translation gives CASSQGQWETEAFF.

The chain links TRBV3-1 (or the pseudogene TRBV3-2) to TRBJ2-1; 14 bases are a match to TRBD2. Trimming cost V 4 bases and J 4 bases; bases outside gene matches: 3. Germline CDR1 reads LGHDT; CDR2 reads YNNKEL (reference sequence). CDR3 length: 16 amino acids. The CDR3 DNA is TGTGCCAGCAGCCTGGGACTAGCGGGAGCATACAATGAGCAGTTCTTC. Translating gives CASSLGLAGAYNEQFF.

This clone was counted a single time. The CDR3 region has the DNA TGTGCCAGCAGTGAAGCGGGACAGGACGCCGGGGAGCTGTTTTTT. Translation gives CASSEAGQDAGELFF. The rearrangement links TRBV2 to TRBJ2-2, with 8 positions matching TRBD1. With 0 bases clipped from V and 6 bases from J, the junction kept 3 bases outside the gene matches. The CDR3 totals 15 residues. Germline V CDR1 and CDR2: SNHLY, FYNNEI.

Here the CDR3 reads CASSNRDRRGYEQYF. The CDR3, as DNA: TGTGCCAGCAGCAATCGGGACAGGAGAGGTTACGAGCAGTACTTC. The chain carries TRBV6-5 and TRBJ2-7, with 8 bases that match TRBD1. Germline lookup yields CDR1 MNHEY and CDR2 SVGAGI. V trimming: 6 bases; J trimming: 4 bases; junction bases outside the gene matches: 11. The CDR3 sequence is 15 residues long.

In this sample, this clone turned up once. The rearrangement uses TRBV5-1 and TRBJ1-2; D call uncertain. The CDR3 length is 16 residues. Germline CDR1 SGHRS, CDR2 YFSETQ. With 2 bases removed from V and 0 bases from J, the gap between germline ends came to 14 bases. The CDR3 DNA reads as TGCGCCAGCAGCTTAATGGTGAGAGAAGCTAACTATGGCTACACCTTC. Its protein is CASSLMVREANYGYTF.

The chain has TRBV9 and TRBJ2-3, with 9 bases fitting TRBD2. Trimming took 3 bases from V and 5 from J; bases not matched to a gene: 13. The CDR3 is 17 amino acids. Per germline, CDR1 SGDLS and CDR2 YYNGEE. The CDR3, as DNA: TGTGCCAGCAGCGCCTCCACCGGGCGGGGGGGCTTAGATACGCAGTATTTT. It codes for CASSASTGRGGLDTQYF.

The chain recombines TRBV4-1 with TRBJ2-7; a weak D match, TRBD1 (5 bases). Germline loops: CDR1 MGHRA, CDR2 YSYEKL. There are 13 residues in the CDR3. V lost 3 bases to trimming and J lost 3 bases, with 9 bases between them. The CDR3 region is CASSHTQGYEQYF. Written as DNA, the CDR3 is TGCGCCAGCAGCCATACGCAGGGCTACGAGCAGTACTTC.

The rearrangement links TRBV6-1 to TRBJ1-2, with D possibly matching TRBD1 (5 bases). Germline CDR1 MNHNS, CDR2 SASEGT. The CDR3 has 14 residues. V lost 0 bases to trimming and J lost 4 bases, with 9 bases between them. The CDR3, as DNA: TGTGCCAGCAGTGAAGCTCAGACAGTCTATGGCTACACCTTC. Its protein product is CASSEAQTVYGYTF.

V is TRBV7-6 and J is TRBJ2-2; 9 bases are shared with TRBD2. Unmatched junction bases numbered 8, after V lost 2 bases and J lost 7 bases. CDR1 and CDR2 from the germline V gene are SGHVS and FNYEAQ. The length of the CDR3 is 16 residues. CDR3 DNA: TGTGCCAGCAGCTTAATTATGGGACTAGCAGTCGGGGAGCTGTTTTTT. It codes for CASSLIMGLAVGELFF. Full variable domain (remainder filled in from reference TRBV7-6 and TRBJ2-2): GAGVSQSPRYKVTKRGQDVALRCDPISGHVSLYWYRQALGQGPEFLTYFNYEAQQDKSGLPNDRFSAERPEGSISTLTIQRTEQRDSAMYRCASSLIMGLAVGELFFGEGSRLTVL.

This rearrangement joins TRBV30 to TRBJ1-5; the match to TRBD1 covers 9 bases. Trimming cost V 0 bases and J 5 bases; bases outside gene matches: 2. The CDR3 spans 14 residues. CDR1 is GTSNPN, CDR2 SVGIG, per germline (reference sequence). The CDR3 reads CAWSVWTGDQPQHF. The CDR3 DNA follows: TGTGCCTGGAGTGTCTGGACAGGGGATCAGCCCCAGCATTTT.

The sample holds a few counts of this clone. The V gene is TRBV4-2, the J gene TRBJ2-2; D gene unclear. Germline V gene lookup returns CDR1 LGHNA and CDR2 YNFKEQ. V lost 0 bases and J lost 6, with 11 bases in between. The CDR3 spans 15 residues. CDR3 nucleotides: TGTGCCAGCAGCCAAGAAGTCCACTACGCCGGGGAGCTGTTTTTT. Translation gives CASSQEVHYAGELFF.

The V and J genes are TRBV19 and TRBJ2-2, with unresolved D. The CDR3 is 15 amino acids. Germline values: CDR1 LNHDA, CDR2 SQIVND (reference sequence). Trimming removed 3 bases from V and 7 bases from J, with 15 bases in between. The CDR3 region is CASSISTKGVGELFF. The CDR3 nucleotides read TGTGCCAGTAGTATCTCCACGAAAGGAGTCGGGGAGCTGTTTTTT.

The chain links TRBV14 to TRBJ2-2, with unresolved D. Germline V CDR1 and CDR2: SGHDN, FVKESK. This CDR3 has 16 amino acids. Between the trimmed V and J ends, which lost 2 bases and 2 bases, there was a span of 12 bases. The CDR3 loop is CASSQSRRINTGELFF. The CDR3 DNA reads TGTGCCAGCAGCCAAAGTCGCAGGATAAACACCGGGGAGCTGTTTTTT.

The chain carries TRBV7-9 and TRBJ1-4, with a possible D match to TRBD1 (6 bases). The CDR3 spans 16 residues. The V end lost 5 bases, the J end lost 0 bases, and 13 bases lay between the germline ends. Germline CDR1 SEHNR, CDR2 FQNEAQ (reference sequence). CDR3 sequence (DNA): TGTGCCAGCAGCCTTGACAGGACGGCAACTAATGAAAAACTGTTTTTT. This sequence encodes CASSLDRTATNEKLFF.

The chain employs TRBV11-2 and TRBJ2-7; TRBD2 agrees at 7 bases. The germline V gene has CDR1 SGHAT and CDR2 FQNNGV. The CDR3 totals 15 residues. V was pared by 4 bases and J by 0 bases, with 6 bases of the junction left unmatched. CDR3 amino acids: CASSSAGTISYEQYF. CDR3 bases: TGTGCCAGCAGCTCCGCCGGGACTATCTCCTACGAGCAGTACTTC.

CDR3 bases: TGCGCCAGCAGTGACCACAGGGGCGCCTACAATGAGCAGTTCTTC. Its translation: CASSDHRGAYNEQFF. V gene TRBV5-1 combines with J gene TRBJ2-1, with 7 bases aligning to TRBD1. Germline V lookup: CDR1 SGHRS, CDR2 YFSETQ. The CDR3 runs 15 residues. The trim removed 5 bases at V and 2 bases at J, leaving 7 bases unmatched.

V is TRBV4-1 and J is TRBJ2-7, with D maybe TRBD1 (5 bases). Per germline, CDR1 MGHRA and CDR2 YSYEKL. The CDR3 is 13 amino acids. V lost 6 bases to trimming and J lost 4 bases, with 13 bases between them. The chain's CDR3 is CASSEQDGYEQYF. In DNA, the CDR3 is TGCGCCAGCAGTGAACAGGACGGTTACGAGCAGTACTTC.

This clone was counted between two and nine times. Other DNA sequences within the sample encode an identical CDR3. The CDR3 nucleotides are TGTGCCAGTAGTATAGTGCAGGGGAACTATGGCTACACCTTC. It codes for CASSIVQGNYGYTF. This rearrangement joins TRBV19 to TRBJ1-2; maybe TRBD1 (6 bases). V lost 1 base and J lost 2, with 8 bases in between. From germline, CDR1 is LNHDA and CDR2 SQIVND (reference sequence). This CDR3 is built from 14 residues. The variable domain in full, with the rest retrieved from reference TRBV19 and TRBJ1-2, is DGGITQSPKYLFRKEGQNVTLSCEQNLNHDAMYWYRQDPGQGLRLIYYSQIVNDFQKGDIAEGYSVSREKKESFPLTVTSAQKNPTAFYLCASSIVQGNYGYTFGSGTRLTVV.

The CDR3 DNA reads as TGTGCCAGCAGTGACCCCGCGGGGGTCCTTAATGAAAAACTGTTTTTT. It translates to CASSDPAGVLNEKLFF. V gene TRBV2 combines with J gene TRBJ1-4; weak D call: TRBD1 (5 bases). V was clipped by 3 bases and J by 4 bases, with 15 bases between them. From germline, CDR1 is SNHLY and CDR2 FYNNEI. The CDR3 extends over 16 amino acids.

This clone has only a few counts. This sequence joins TRBV11-2 and TRBJ1-4; the match to TRBD1 covers 7 bases. Germline CDR1 SGHAT, CDR2 FQNNGV. CDR3 length equals 17 residues. V was pared by 5 bases and J by 6 bases, with 15 bases of the junction left unmatched. CDR3 region: CASSPWGVTGADEKLFF. The DNA of the CDR3 is TGTGCCAGCAGCCCATGGGGGGTCACAGGGGCGGATGAAAAACTGTTTTTT.

The rearrangement joins TRBV24-1 to TRBJ2-3, with D perhaps matching TRBD1 (5 bases). CDR1 and CDR2 from the germline V gene are KGHDR and SFDVKD. V gave up 1 base and J gave up 8 bases, with 9 bases separating them. CDR3 length equals 13 residues. The DNA of the CDR3 is TGTGCCACCAGTGATTTTAGGGGTGCTACGCAGTATTTT. It translates to CATSDFRGATQYF.

As for this clone: Sequence at one end of the junction differs from germline and may be a read error. The chain uses TRBV5-1 and TRBJ1-1, with a tentative D call TRBD1 (6 bases). Germline V gives CDR1 SGHRS, CDR2 YFSETQ. The CDR3 has 13 residues. CDR3 DNA sequence: TGCGCCAGCGGCTTAGGGGGTACCACTGAAGCTTTCTTT. Its protein is CASGLGGTTEAFF.

The V call is TRBV19, the J call TRBJ1-6; D unresolved. V shed 5 bases and J shed 9 bases, with 14 bases lying between them. CDR1 is LNHDA and CDR2 is SQIVND in the germline V gene (reference sequence). CDR3 length equals 14 residues. The chain's CDR3 is CASSSRGKGSPLHF. In nucleotides, the CDR3 is TGTGCCAGTAGTTCGCGGGGTAAAGGTTCACCCCTCCACTTT.

This chain connects TRBV6-5 to TRBJ1-2; D is unresolved. Trimming stripped 6 bases from V and 0 bases from J, with 11 bases between. The germline gives CDR1 MNHEY, CDR2 SVGAGI. CDR3 length equals 14 residues. The CDR3 is CASREEVPNYGYTF. CDR3 in DNA: TGTGCCAGCAGAGAGGAGGTACCTAACTATGGCTACACCTTC.

The chain recombines TRBV5-1 with TRBJ2-7; TRBD2 aligns across 10 bases. CDR1 is SGHRS, CDR2 YFSETQ, per germline. The J segment lost 3 bases and the V segment lost 1 base, leaving 10 bases of the junction unmatched. This CDR3 contains 17 residues. CDR3 loop: CASSLSVAGGANYEQYF. The CDR3 bases are TGCGCCAGCAGCTTGTCGGTAGCGGGGGGCGCAAACTACGAGCAGTACTTC.

This clone was counted once. The chain employs TRBV11-1 and TRBJ2-7, with 10 nucleotides matching TRBD1. V dropped 1 base and J dropped 6; count of bases not matched to a gene: 9. This CDR3 comprises 16 residues. Germline V gene lookup returns CDR1 SGHAT and CDR2 FQDESV (reference sequence). CDR3 residues: CASSLDSAGTGAEQYF. The DNA of the CDR3 is TGTGCCAGCAGCTTAGACTCCGCCGGGACAGGGGCCGAGCAGTACTTC.